Listed below are T cell receptor beta chains from one sample, sequenced in a study of blood T cell repertoires in COVID-19. Only in-frame clones appear in the TCRdb table, and some are missing; sequencing was by immunoSEQ multiplex PCR. The data contain hundreds of thousands of clones, about 84% of them singletons. Material: PBMCs or T cells enriched from blood (not recorded which). All receptors derive from a woman aged 50 to 60 who had recovered from COVID-19. CDR3s include the opening cysteine and the closing phenylalanine or tryptophan. The D gene is left open where the match is weak. Only part of the rows carry a size: once, few, many, or a class if the clone is expanded.

clone size	V gene	J gene	D gene	CDR3 DNA	CDR3 protein
-	TRBV11-2	TRBJ1-2	TRBD1	TGTGCCAGCAGCGCCGGACAGGGAGGCTATGGCTACACCTTC	CASSAGQGGYGYTF
-	TRBV6-5	TRBJ2-2	TRBD1	TGTGCCAGCGGGATCGGGACAGGGCCCACCGGGGAGCTGTTTTTT	CASGIGTGPTGELFF
-	TRBV11-3	TRBJ2-6	TRBD1	TGTGCCAGCAGCTTTGACAGGGGGCAACCTGGGGCCAACGTCCTGACTTTC	CASSFDRGQPGANVLTF
-	TRBV30	TRBJ2-7	TRBD1	TGTGCCTGGAGTGTAGGTGGCAGGGGGCATGTCTACGAGCAGTACTTC	CAWSVGGRGHVYEQYF
-	TRBV24-1	TRBJ2-5	TRBD2	TGTGCCACCAGTGCCCCGGGGGGGCCGCAAGAGACCCAGTACTTC	CATSAPGGPQETQYF
-	TRBV19	TRBJ1-6	TRBD1	TGTGCCAGTAGCAGACAGGGCAACGGTTCACCCCTCCACTTT	CASSRQGNGSPLHF
-	TRBV19	TRBJ1-3	-	TGTGCCAGTAGTGACCAAGGAGGAGGAAACACCATATATTTT	CASSDQGGGNTIYF
-	TRBV21-1	TRBJ2-7	-	TGTGCCAGCAGCAAGCTCCAGGGGCGACCCCTAATATTCTACGAGCAGTACTTC	CASSKLQGRPLIFYEQYF
-	TRBV5-1	TRBJ2-7	-	TGCGCCAGCAGCTTGGCACAGGACTACGAGCAGTACTTC	CASSLAQDYEQYF
-	TRBV14	TRBJ2-6	-	TGTGCCAGCAGCCAGAGCTCTGGGGCCAACGTCCTGACTTTC	CASSQSSGANVLTF
-	TRBV19	TRBJ2-1	-	TGTGCCAGTAGTATAAGCAACGGGAGCCCCTACAATGAGCAGTTCTTC	CASSISNGSPYNEQFF
-	TRBV30	TRBJ1-4	TRBD1	TGTGCCTGGAGTGTACAGGGCAGGGGGCGCAAGGATGAAAAACTGTTTTTT	CAWSVQGRGRKDEKLFF
-	TRBV5-6	TRBJ1-4	TRBD1	TGTGCCAGCAGCTTCCGACAGGGGAGGAGAGAAAAACTGTTTTTT	CASSFRQGRREKLFF
-	TRBV9	TRBJ2-3	TRBD1	TGTGCCAGCAGCGAAGGGGGCCGAACAGATACGCAGTATTTT	CASSEGGRTDTQYF
-	TRBV11-2	TRBJ1-1	TRBD1	TGTGCCAGCAGCTTAGGCCGGGGCAGGGGGCTTACTGAAGCTTTCTTT	CASSLGRGRGLTEAFF
-	TRBV19	TRBJ1-1	TRBD1	TGTGCCAGTACCCAAGAGACGACAGGGAGGACTGAAGCTTTCTTT	CASTQETTGRTEAFF
few	TRBV7-6	TRBJ2-3	-	TGTGCCAGCAGCTTGCAGGGGTATCAAGCAGATACGCAGTATTTT	CASSLQGYQADTQYF
-	TRBV7-2	TRBJ2-3	TRBD2	TGTGCCAGCAGCTTAACAGCGGGAGAGGGCTTGGATACGCAGTATTTT	CASSLTAGEGLDTQYF
-	TRBV5-1	TRBJ2-3	TRBD2	TGCGCCAGCAGCTTGGGGTCTAGCGGGGTGACAGATACGCAGTATTTT	CASSLGSSGVTDTQYF
-	TRBV6-2/TRBV6-3	TRBJ1-2	-	TGTGCCAGCAGTCAAGCCGGGGGGCGTAGGGGCTACACCTTC	CASSQAGGRRGYTF
-	TRBV7-8	TRBJ1-1	-	TGTGCCAGCAGCCCGCAGACTGGGAACACTGAAGCTTTCTTT	CASSPQTGNTEAFF
once	TRBV28	TRBJ2-7	TRBD2	TGTGCCACCAGAGGGACTAGCGCCTACGAGCAGTACTTC	CATRGTSAYEQYF
-	TRBV30	TRBJ1-3	TRBD1	TGTGCCTGGAGGGACAGGGCGAACGGAAACACCATATATTTT	CAWRDRANGNTIYF
-	TRBV2	TRBJ1-6	-	TGTGCCAGCAGTGAAGCGCTAGTCTCGCCCCTCCACTTT	CASSEALVSPLHF
-	TRBV2	TRBJ1-4	TRBD1	TGTGCCAGCAGTTCACAGGGGGGGGTTGGTGAAAAACTGTTTTTT	CASSSQGGVGEKLFF
-	TRBV27	TRBJ2-3	-	TGTGCCAGCAGTGGGGCTCCTAGCACAGATACGCAGTATTTT	CASSGAPSTDTQYF
many	TRBV6-6	TRBJ1-6	TRBD1	TGTGCCAGCAGTCCACAGGGGGGATATTCACCCCTCCACTTT	CASSPQGGYSPLHF
-	TRBV4-1	TRBJ1-3	TRBD1	TGCGCCAGCAGCCAGTCGACAGGGCTGAGCTCTGGAAACACCATATATTTT	CASSQSTGLSSGNTIYF
-	TRBV7-2	TRBJ2-3	TRBD2	TGTGCCAGCAGCTCCCCGACTAGCTGGGCAGATACGCAGTATTTT	CASSSPTSWADTQYF
-	TRBV19	TRBJ1-3	-	TGTGCCAGCGAACTCCACTCTGGAAACACCATATATTTT	CASELHSGNTIYF
-	TRBV7-9	TRBJ2-7	-	TGTGCCAGCAGCTTATCGTTTTACGAGCAGTACTTC	CASSLSFYEQYF
-	TRBV5-6	TRBJ2-7	-	TGTGCCAGCAGCTTGGTACAGGGAAGCTCCTACGAGCAGTACTTC	CASSLVQGSSYEQYF
-	TRBV30	TRBJ1-2	TRBD1	TGTGCCTGGACCCTCGGACAGGCGTATGGCTACACCTTC	CAWTLGQAYGYTF
-	TRBV15	TRBJ1-1	-	TGTGCCACCAGCAGAGGCGGGGGAGGGAACACTGAAGCTTTCTTT	CATSRGGGGNTEAFF
-	TRBV4-3	TRBJ1-5	TRBD1	TGCGCCAGCAGCCAAGGGACAGGGTCTTATCAGCCCCAGCATTTT	CASSQGTGSYQPQHF
-	TRBV5-4	TRBJ1-2	TRBD1	TGTGCCAGCAGCGGACAGGGCGCCTATGGCTACACCTTC	CASSGQGAYGYTF
-	TRBV7-2	TRBJ1-5	-	TGTGCCAGCAGCGCTTCAGGGTTTCAGCCCCAGCATTTT	CASSASGFQPQHF
few	TRBV4-1	TRBJ2-5	TRBD2	TGCGCCAGCAGCCAAGGGAGCGGGGGGAGCCAAGAGACCCAGTACTTC	CASSQGSGGSQETQYF
once	TRBV28	TRBJ1-3	-	TGTGCCAGCAGCCGGGGACTCTCTGGAAACACCATATATTTT	CASSRGLSGNTIYF